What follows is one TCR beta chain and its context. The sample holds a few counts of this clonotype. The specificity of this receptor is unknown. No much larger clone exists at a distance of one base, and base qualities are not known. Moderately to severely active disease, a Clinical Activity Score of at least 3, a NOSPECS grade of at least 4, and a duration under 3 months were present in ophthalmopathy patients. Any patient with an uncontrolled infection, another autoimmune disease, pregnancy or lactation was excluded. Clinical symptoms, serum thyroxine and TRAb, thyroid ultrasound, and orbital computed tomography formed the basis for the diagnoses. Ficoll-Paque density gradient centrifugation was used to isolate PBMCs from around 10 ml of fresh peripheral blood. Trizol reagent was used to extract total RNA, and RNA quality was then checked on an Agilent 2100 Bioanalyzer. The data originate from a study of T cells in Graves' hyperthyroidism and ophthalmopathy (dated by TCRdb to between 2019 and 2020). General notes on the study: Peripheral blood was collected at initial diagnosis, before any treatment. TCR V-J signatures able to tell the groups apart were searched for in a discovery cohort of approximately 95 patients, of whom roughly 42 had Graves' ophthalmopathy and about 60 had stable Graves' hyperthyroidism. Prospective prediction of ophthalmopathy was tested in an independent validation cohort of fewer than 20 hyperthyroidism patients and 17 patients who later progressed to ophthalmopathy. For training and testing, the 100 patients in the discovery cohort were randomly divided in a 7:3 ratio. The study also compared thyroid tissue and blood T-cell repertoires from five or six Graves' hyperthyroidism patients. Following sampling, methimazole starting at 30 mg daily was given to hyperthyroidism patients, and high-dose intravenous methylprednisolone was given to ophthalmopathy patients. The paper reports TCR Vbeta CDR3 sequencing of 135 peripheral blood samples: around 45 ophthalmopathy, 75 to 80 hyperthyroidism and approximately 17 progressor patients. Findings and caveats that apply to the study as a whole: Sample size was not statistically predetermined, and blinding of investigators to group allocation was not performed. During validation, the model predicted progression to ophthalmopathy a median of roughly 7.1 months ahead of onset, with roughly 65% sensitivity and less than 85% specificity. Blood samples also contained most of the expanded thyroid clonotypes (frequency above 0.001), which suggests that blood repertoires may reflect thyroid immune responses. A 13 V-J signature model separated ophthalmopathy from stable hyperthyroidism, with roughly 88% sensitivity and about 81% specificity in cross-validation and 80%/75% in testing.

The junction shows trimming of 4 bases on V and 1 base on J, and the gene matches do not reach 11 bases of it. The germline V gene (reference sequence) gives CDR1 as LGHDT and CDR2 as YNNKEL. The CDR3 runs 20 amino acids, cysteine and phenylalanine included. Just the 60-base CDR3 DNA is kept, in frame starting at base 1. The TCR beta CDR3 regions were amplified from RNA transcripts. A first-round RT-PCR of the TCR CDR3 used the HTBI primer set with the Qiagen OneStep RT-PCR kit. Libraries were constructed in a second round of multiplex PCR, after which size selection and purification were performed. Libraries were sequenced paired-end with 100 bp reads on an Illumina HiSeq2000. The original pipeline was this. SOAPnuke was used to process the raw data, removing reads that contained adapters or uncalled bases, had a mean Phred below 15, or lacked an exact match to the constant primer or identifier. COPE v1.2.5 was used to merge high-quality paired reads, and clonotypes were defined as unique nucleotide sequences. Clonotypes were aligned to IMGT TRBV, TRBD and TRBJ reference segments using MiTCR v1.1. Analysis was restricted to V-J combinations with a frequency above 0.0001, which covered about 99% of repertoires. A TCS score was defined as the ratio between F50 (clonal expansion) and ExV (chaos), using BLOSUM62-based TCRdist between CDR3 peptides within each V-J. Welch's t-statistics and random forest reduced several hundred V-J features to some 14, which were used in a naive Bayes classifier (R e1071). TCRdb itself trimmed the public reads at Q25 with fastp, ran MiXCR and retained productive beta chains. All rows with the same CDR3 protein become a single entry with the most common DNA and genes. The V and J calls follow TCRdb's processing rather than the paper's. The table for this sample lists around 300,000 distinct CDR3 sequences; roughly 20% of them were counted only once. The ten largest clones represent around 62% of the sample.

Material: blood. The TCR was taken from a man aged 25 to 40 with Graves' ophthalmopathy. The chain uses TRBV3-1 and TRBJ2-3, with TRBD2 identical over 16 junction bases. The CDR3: CASSPAGTSGRGGGTDTQYF. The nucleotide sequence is TGTGCCAGCAGCCCTGCCGGGACTAGCGGGAGGGGAGGAGGCACAGATACGCAGTATTTT.